This T cell receptor (beta chain) was sequenced during a study of Graves' ophthalmopathy and Graves' hyperthyroidism. As for the study in general: Peripheral blood was obtained at first diagnosis, ahead of any treatment.

RNA served as the template for amplifying TCR beta CDR3 regions. The first-round RT-PCR employed HTBI primers together with the Qiagen OneStep RT-PCR kit. A multiplex PCR was then performed as the second round. MiXCR was run by TCRdb on the multiplex PCR reads, yielding one entry per CDR3 protein. This table has about 25,000 distinct CDR3 sequences, around 50% appearing once. This TCR derives from an adult woman with stable Graves' hyperthyroidism. Sequencing input: peripheral blood.

CDR3 DNA sequence: TGTGCCACCAGTGACCTTAGCCAATTCCATAGGACAGAAGAGACCCAGTACTTC. Translated, it gives CATSDLSQFHRTEETQYF. The chain links TRBV24-1 to TRBJ2-5, with TRBD1 as a possible D gene (6 bases). With 4 bases removed from V and 3 bases from J, the gap between germline ends came to 23 bases. Germline assignment: CDR1 KGHDR and CDR2 SFDVKD. The CDR3 spans 18 residues.